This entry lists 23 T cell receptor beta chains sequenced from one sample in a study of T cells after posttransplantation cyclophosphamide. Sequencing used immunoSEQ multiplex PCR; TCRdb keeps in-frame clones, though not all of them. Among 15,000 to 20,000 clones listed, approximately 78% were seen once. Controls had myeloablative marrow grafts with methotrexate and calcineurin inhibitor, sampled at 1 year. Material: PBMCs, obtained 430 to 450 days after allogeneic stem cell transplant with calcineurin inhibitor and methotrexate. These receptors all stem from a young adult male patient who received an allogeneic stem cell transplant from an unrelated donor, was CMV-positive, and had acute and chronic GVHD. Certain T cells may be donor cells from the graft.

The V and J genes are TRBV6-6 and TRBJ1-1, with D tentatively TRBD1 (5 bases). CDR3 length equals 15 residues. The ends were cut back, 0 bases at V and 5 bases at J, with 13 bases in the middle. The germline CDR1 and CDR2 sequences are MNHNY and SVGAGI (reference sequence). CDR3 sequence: CASSYSEARGTEAFF. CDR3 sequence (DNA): TGTGCCAGCAGTTACTCGGAAGCGCGGGGGACTGAAGCTTTCTTT.

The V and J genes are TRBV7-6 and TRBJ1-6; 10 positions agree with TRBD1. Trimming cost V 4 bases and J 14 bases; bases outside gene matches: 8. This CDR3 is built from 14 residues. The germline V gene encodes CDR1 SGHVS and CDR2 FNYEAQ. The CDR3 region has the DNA TGTGCCAGCAGCTATGGGACAGGGGAAGTCACCCTCCACTTT. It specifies CASSYGTGEVTLHF.

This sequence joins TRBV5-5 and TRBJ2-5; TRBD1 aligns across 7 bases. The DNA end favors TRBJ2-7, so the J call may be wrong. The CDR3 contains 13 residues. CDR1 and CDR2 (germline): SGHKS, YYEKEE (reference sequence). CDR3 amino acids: CASSLGTDNEQYF. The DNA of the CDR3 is TGTGCCAGCAGCTTAGGGACAGATAACGAGCAGTACTTC.

CDR3 amino acids: CASSVGGEVAYEQYF. The DNA of the CDR3 is TGTGCCAGCAGCGTGGGGGGAGAGGTCGCCTACGAGCAGTACTTC. The chain links TRBV9 to TRBJ2-7, with D possibly TRBD2 on 6 matching bases. Trimming removed 2 bases at V and 2 bases at J, with 14 bases between. CDR1 is SGDLS, CDR2 YYNGEE, per germline. This CDR3 has 15 residues.

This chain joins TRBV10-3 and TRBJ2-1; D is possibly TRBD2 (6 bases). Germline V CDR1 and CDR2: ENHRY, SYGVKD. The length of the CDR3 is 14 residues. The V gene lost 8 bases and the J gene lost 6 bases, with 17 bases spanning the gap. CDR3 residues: CAIGGTGLSNEQFF. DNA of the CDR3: TGTGCCATCGGGGGGACGGGGCTTTCCAATGAGCAGTTCTTC.

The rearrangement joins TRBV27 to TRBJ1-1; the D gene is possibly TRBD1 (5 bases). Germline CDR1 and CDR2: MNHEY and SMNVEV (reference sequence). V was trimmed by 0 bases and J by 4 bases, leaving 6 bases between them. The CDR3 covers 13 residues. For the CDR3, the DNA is TGTGCCAGCAGTTTATCGGGGCCCACTGAAGCTTTCTTT. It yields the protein CASSLSGPTEAFF.

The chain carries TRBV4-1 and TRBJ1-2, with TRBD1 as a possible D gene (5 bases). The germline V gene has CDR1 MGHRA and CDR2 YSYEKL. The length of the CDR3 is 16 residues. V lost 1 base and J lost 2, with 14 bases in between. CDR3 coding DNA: TGCGCCAGCAGCCAAGTCTATGACAGTCGGAACTATGGCTACACCTTC. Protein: CASSQVYDSRNYGYTF.

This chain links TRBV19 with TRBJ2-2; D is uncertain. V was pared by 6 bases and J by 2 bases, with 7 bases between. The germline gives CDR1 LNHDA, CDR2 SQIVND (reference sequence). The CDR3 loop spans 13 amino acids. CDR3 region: CASRISNTGELFF. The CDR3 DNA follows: TGTGCCAGTAGGATATCAAACACCGGGGAGCTGTTTTTT.

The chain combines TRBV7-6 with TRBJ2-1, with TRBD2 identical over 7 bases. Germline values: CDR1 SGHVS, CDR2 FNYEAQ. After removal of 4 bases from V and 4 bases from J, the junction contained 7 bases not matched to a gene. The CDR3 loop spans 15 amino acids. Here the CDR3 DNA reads TGTGCCAGCAGCTCACTACTGGGACTATACAATGAGCAGTTCTTC. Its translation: CASSSLLGLYNEQFF.

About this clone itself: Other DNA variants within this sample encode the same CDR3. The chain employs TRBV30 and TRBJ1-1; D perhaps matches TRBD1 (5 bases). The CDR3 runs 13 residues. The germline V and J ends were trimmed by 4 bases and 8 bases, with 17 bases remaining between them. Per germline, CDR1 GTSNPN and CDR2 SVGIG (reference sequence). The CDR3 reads CAWTGESSTEAFF. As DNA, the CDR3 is TGTGCCTGGACGGGGGAGAGCAGCACAGAAGCTTTCTTT.

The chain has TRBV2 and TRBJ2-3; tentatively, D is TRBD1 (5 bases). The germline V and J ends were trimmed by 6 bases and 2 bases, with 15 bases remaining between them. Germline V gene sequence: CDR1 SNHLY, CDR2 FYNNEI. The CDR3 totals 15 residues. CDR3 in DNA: TGTGCCAGCAGCCTCCCTAGGGGATACACAGATACGCAGTATTTT. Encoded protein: CASSLPRGYTDTQYF.

The CDR3 nucleotides read TGCGCCAGCAGTGACCTAGGACTAGCCGCAGATACGCAGTATTTT. This codes for CASSDLGLAADTQYF. The chain links TRBV10-2 to TRBJ2-3; TRBD2 matches 8 bases. Germline CDR1 reads WSHSY; CDR2 reads SAAADI. The CDR3 totals 15 residues. With 3 bases clipped from V and 4 bases from J, the junction kept 6 bases outside the gene matches.

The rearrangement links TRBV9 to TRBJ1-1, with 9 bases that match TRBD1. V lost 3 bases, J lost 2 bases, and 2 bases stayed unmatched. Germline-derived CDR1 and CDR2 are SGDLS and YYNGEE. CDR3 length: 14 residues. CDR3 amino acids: CASSAQGANTEAFF. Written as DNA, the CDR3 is TGTGCCAGCAGCGCACAGGGGGCAAACACTGAAGCTTTCTTT.

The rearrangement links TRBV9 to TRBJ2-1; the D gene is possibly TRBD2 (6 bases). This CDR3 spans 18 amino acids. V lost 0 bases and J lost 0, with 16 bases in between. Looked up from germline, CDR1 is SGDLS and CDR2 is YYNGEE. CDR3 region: CASSVVMGEALSYNEQFF. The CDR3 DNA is TGTGCCAGCAGCGTAGTTATGGGGGAGGCCCTCTCCTACAATGAGCAGTTCTTC.

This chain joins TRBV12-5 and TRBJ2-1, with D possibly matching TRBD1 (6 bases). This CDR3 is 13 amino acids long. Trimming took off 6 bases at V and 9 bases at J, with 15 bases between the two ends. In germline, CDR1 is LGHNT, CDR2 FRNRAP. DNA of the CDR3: TGTGCTAGTGGCTACAGGGATCAGGGTGAGCAGTTCTTC. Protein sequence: CASGYRDQGEQFF.

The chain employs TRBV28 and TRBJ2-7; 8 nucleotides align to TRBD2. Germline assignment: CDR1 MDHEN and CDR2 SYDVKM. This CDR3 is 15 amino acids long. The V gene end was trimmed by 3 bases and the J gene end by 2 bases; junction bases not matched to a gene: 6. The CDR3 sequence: CASSFPREAPYEQYF. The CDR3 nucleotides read TGTGCCAGCAGTTTTCCGCGGGAGGCCCCCTACGAGCAGTACTTC.

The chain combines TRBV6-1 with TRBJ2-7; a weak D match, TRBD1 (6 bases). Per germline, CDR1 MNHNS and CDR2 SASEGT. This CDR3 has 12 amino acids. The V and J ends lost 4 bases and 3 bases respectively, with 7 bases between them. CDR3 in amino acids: CASSGTVYEQYF. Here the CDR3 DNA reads TGTGCCAGCAGTGGGACAGTCTACGAGCAGTACTTC.

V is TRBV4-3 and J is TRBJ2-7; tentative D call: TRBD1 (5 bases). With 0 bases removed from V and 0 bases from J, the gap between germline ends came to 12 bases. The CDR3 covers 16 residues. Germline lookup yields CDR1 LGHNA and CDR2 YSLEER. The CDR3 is CASSQDKTDLSYEQYF. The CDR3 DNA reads TGCGCCAGCAGCCAAGATAAGACAGACCTCTCCTACGAGCAGTACTTC.

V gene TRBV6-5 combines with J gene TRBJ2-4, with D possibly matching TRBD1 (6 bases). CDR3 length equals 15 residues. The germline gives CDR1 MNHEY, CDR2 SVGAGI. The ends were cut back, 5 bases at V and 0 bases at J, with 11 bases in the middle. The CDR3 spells CASSGKGGAKNIQYF. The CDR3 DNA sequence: TGTGCCAGCAGTGGTAAAGGGGGAGCCAAAAACATTCAGTACTTC.

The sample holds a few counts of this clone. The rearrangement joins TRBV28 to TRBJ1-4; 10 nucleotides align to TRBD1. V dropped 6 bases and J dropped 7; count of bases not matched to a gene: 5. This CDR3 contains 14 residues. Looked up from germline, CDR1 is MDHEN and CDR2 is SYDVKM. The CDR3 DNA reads TGTGCCAGCAGATGGACAGGGGGGGGTGAAAAACTGTTTTTT. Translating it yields CASRWTGGGEKLFF. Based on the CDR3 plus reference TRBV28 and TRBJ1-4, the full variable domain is DVKVTQSSRYLVKRTGEKVFLECVQDMDHENMFWYRQDPGLGLRLIYFSYDVKMKEKGDIPEGYSVSREKKERFSLILESASTNQTSMYLCASRWTGGGEKLFFGSGTQLSVL.

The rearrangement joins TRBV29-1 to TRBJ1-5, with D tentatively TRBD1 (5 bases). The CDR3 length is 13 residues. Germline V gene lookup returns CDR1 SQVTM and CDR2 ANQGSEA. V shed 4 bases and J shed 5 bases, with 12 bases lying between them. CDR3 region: CSVAGGAHQPQHF. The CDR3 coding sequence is TGCAGCGTTGCCGGGGGAGCCCATCAGCCCCAGCATTTT.

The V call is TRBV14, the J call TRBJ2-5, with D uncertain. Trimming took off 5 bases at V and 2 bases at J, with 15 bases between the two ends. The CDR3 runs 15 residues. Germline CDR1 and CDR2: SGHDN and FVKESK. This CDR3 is CASSIPQAHQETQYF. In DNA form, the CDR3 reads TGTGCCAGCAGCATTCCCCAAGCCCATCAAGAGACCCAGTACTTC.

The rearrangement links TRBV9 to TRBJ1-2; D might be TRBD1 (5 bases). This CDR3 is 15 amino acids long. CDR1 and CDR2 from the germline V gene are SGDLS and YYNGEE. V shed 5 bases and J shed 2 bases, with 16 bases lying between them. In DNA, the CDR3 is TGTGCCAGCAGTGAAGCGAGGACAAACAACTATGGCTACACCTTC. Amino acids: CASSEARTNNYGYTF.